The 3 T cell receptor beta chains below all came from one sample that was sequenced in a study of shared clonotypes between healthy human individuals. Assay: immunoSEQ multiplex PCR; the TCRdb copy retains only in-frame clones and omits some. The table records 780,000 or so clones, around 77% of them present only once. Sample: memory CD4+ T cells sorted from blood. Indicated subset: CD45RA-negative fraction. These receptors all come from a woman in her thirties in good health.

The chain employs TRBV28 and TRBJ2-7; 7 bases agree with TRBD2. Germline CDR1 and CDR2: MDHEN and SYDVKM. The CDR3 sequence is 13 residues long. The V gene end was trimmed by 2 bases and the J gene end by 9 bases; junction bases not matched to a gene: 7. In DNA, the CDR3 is TGTGCCAGCAGTTTAATAGGGCAGCGGGGGCAGTACTTC. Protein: CASSLIGQRGQYF.

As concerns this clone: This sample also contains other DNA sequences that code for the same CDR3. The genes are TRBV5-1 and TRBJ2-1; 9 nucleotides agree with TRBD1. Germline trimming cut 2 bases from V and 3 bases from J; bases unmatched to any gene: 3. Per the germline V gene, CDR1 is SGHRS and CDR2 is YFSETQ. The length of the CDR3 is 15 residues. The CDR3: CASSLGDRDYNEQFF. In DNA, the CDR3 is TGCGCCAGCAGCTTAGGGGACAGGGACTACAATGAGCAGTTCTTC.

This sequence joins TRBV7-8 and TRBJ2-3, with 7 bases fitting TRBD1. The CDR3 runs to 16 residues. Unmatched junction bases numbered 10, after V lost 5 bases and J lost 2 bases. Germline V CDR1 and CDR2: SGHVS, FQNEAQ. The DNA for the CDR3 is TGTGCCAGCAGCCAGTGGACAGGATCTACCACAGATACGCAGTATTTT. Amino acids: CASSQWTGSTTDTQYF. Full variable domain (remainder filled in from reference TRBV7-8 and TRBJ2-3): GAGVSQSPRYKVAKRGQDVALRCDPISGHVSLFWYQQALGQGPEFLTYFQNEAQLDKSGLPSDRFFAERPEGSVSTLKIQRTQQEDSAVYLCASSQWTGSTTDTQYFGPGTRLTVL.